The clone carrying this T cell receptor (beta chain) came up once. Its specificity is unknown. Produced via immunoSEQ multiplex PCR; TCRdb's table is partial and in-frame only. Altogether around 110,000 clones are present, about 90% being singletons, with the ten largest covering roughly 7%. Trimming at V came to 3 bases and at J to 9 bases, leaving 14 bases not matched to a gene. The CDR3 spans 17 residues. The germline V gene has CDR1 SNHLY and CDR2 FYNNEI. The data were taken from a study of radiotherapy plus CTLA-4 blockade in lung cancer. Study results and limitations: Peripheral blood showed expansion of tumor-derived TCR clones after radiotherapy and ipilimumab.

The sequencing used peripheral blood, collected from a patient treated with radiotherapy plus ipilimumab. The TCR originated in a human donor with non-small cell lung cancer that progressed on radiotherapy plus ipilimumab. This chain joins TRBV2 and TRBJ2-1, with TRBD2 identical over 10 bases. The CDR3 loop reads CASSEGRASGRAGEQFF. Written as DNA, the CDR3 is TGTGCCAGCAGTGAGGGGCGGGCGAGCGGGAGGGCCGGTGAGCAGTTCTTC.